The rows below give T cell receptor beta chains drawn from one sample of a study of blood T cell repertoires in COVID-19. The protocol was immunoSEQ multiplex PCR, while the TCRdb copy is restricted to in-frame clones and leaves out a portion. Among under 500,000 clones listed, nearly 90% were seen once. Sequencing used PBMCs or T cells enriched from blood (not recorded which). Receptors originate from a woman between 18 and 30 years old with acute COVID-19. Both conserved end residues are part of each CDR3. A D gene is named only where the DNA matches it firmly. The size of a clone is reported for some rows only, either as once, few or many, or as a class for expanded clones.

j_call	d_call	v_call	clone_size	cdr3_aa	cdr3_nt
TRBJ2-7	TRBD2	TRBV25-1	few	CASSELSLAGGAEQYF	TGTGCCAGCAGTGAATTGTCCCTAGCGGGAGGAGCCGAGCAGTACTTC
TRBJ2-2	TRBD2	TRBV28	NA	CASSPIGTSGIRYTGELFF	TGTGCCAGCAGTCCAATCGGGACTAGCGGGATTAGGTACACCGGGGAGCTGTTTTTT
TRBJ2-1	NA	TRBV7-9	NA	CASSLDIGQLSNNEQFF	TGTGCCAGCAGCTTAGACATCGGACAGCTATCTAACAATGAGCAGTTCTTC
TRBJ2-1	TRBD2	TRBV7-2	NA	CASSFSSGSYNEQFF	TGTGCCAGCAGCTTTAGTAGCGGGTCCTACAATGAGCAGTTCTTC
TRBJ2-1	TRBD2	TRBV6-4	NA	CASSVLSGSSYNEQFF	TGTGCCAGCAGTGTCCTTAGCGGGAGCTCCTACAATGAGCAGTTCTTC
TRBJ1-1	NA	TRBV7-9	NA	CASSLASGMNTEAFF	TGTGCCAGCAGCTTAGCTTCAGGGATGAACACTGAAGCTTTCTTT
TRBJ1-2	NA	TRBV2	NA	CASNKDSYGYTF	TGTGCCAGCAACAAGGACAGCTATGGCTACACCTTC
TRBJ1-1	NA	TRBV7-3	NA	CASSLSGDQTEAFF	TGTGCCAGCAGCTTATCAGGGGACCAAACTGAAGCTTTCTTT
TRBJ2-5	NA	TRBV7-2	NA	CASSPWGPGGPQETQYF	TGTGCCAGCAGCCCATGGGGCCCGGGGGGCCCTCAAGAGACCCAGTACTTC
TRBJ2-7	NA	TRBV6-2/TRBV6-3	few	CASSYDISYEQYF	TGTGCCAGCAGTTATGACATCTCCTACGAGCAGTACTTC
TRBJ1-1	TRBD1	TRBV6-5	NA	CASGLKGTATEAFF	TGTGCCAGCGGCCTAAAAGGGACAGCGACTGAAGCTTTCTTT
TRBJ2-3	NA	TRBV10-3	NA	CAISGQLMPGADTQYF	TGTGCCATCAGTGGACAGTTGATGCCAGGAGCAGATACGCAGTATTTT
TRBJ2-3	NA	TRBV9	NA	CASSFGSTDTQYF	TGTGCCAGCAGCTTCGGTAGCACAGATACGCAGTATTTT
TRBJ1-2	TRBD1	TRBV15	NA	CATSRDRGLVGYTF	TGTGCCACCAGCAGAGACAGGGGGCTCGTTGGCTACACCTTC
TRBJ1-2	TRBD1	TRBV7-2	NA	CASKLGTGGYGYTF	TGTGCCAGTAAGCTGGGGACAGGGGGCTATGGCTACACCTTC
TRBJ2-7	TRBD2	TRBV5-6	NA	CASSLGTSRTEQYF	TGTGCCAGCAGCTTAGGGACTAGCCGTACCGAGCAGTACTTC
TRBJ2-7	NA	TRBV5-1	NA	CASSLVRYEQYF	TGCGCCAGCAGCTTGGTGCGTTACGAGCAGTACTTC
TRBJ1-1	NA	TRBV5-8	NA	CASSLGGEAFF	TGTGCCAGCAGCTTGGGCGGTGAAGCTTTCTTT
TRBJ2-1	NA	TRBV7-6	NA	CASSLAGGTSYNEQFF	TGTGCCAGCAGCTTAGCCGGCGGGACCTCCTACAATGAGCAGTTCTTC
TRBJ1-4	NA	TRBV6-1	once	CASSDSPGTNEKLFF	TGTGCCAGCAGTGATTCCCCGGGGACTAATGAAAAACTGTTTTTT
TRBJ2-5	TRBD2	TRBV14	NA	CASSGTIKETQYF	TGTGCCAGCAGCGGGACTATTAAAGAGACCCAGTACTTC
TRBJ1-2	NA	TRBV6-6	NA	CASSYSLQGRGYTF	TGTGCCAGCAGTTACTCGTTGCAGGGCCGTGGCTACACCTTC
TRBJ2-7	NA	TRBV3-1/TRBV3-2	NA	CASSQSSGEQYF	TGTGCCAGCAGCCAATCGTCCGGCGAGCAGTACTTC
TRBJ1-5	NA	TRBV2	few	CARQEPDQPQHF	TGTGCCAGACAGGAGCCCGATCAGCCCCAGCATTTT
TRBJ2-7	NA	TRBV20-1	once	CSARVSEQYF	TGCAGTGCTAGAGTGAGCGAGCAGTACTTC
TRBJ2-7	TRBD2	TRBV24-1	once	CATSDLGLAGAYEQYF	TGTGCCACCAGTGATTTAGGACTAGCGGGAGCCTACGAGCAGTACTTC